The source of this T cell receptor (beta chain) is a study of identical twins. Study-level results: With abundant cord blood beta clonotypes, insertions were fewer; memory repertoires showed no such pattern.

From the 5' RACE reads, TCRdb called clonotypes with MiXCR, one entry per CDR3 protein. The data show approximately 1.8 million distinct CDR3 sequences, more than 30% seen once. Germline-derived CDR1 and CDR2 are SGHDN and FVKESK. The CDR3 covers 13 residues. This clonotype was recorded only once. The antigen remains undetermined. Sequence at one end of the junction differs from germline and may be a read error. This receptor was taken from a newborn girl in good health. The chain has TRBV14 and TRBJ2-1, with unresolved D. The specimen sequenced was cord blood. The CDR3 protein is CACSPRLDNEQFF. CDR3 sequence (DNA): TGTGCCTGCAGCCCACGACTTGACAATGAGCAGTTCTTC.